This record concerns one T cell receptor beta chain sequence. Its target is unknown. The sample comes from a study of cytomegalovirus exposure and HLA in healthy donors. Looking at the study overall: One earlier analysis, a look at approximately 190 million T cells, found 117 million unique TCR beta sequences. Study-wide findings and caveats: Per published reports, the classifier diagnosed cytomegalovirus status with high specificity and sensitivity. Near-uniform donor sequencing depth was presumed by presence/absence analyses.

13 Jbeta primers and 60 Vbeta primers were used for the PCR. Generated by immunoSEQ multiplex PCR, the TCRdb table keeps only in-frame clones and is missing some. The table lists approximately 150,000 clones, around 85% of them singletons. Sequenced: PBMCs. The sequence came from a man aged 50-59 years in good health and CMV-seropositive.

CDR3 region: CAGSGQADTEAFF. CDR3 nucleotides: TGTGCCGGATCGGGACAAGCGGACACTGAAGCTTTCTTT. This chain uses TRBV7-9 with TRBJ1-1; D might be TRBD1 (6 bases). V dropped 11 bases and J dropped 3 bases, with 16 bases sitting between them. Germline-derived CDR1 and CDR2 are SEHNR and FQNEAQ (reference sequence). CDR3 size: 13 residues.